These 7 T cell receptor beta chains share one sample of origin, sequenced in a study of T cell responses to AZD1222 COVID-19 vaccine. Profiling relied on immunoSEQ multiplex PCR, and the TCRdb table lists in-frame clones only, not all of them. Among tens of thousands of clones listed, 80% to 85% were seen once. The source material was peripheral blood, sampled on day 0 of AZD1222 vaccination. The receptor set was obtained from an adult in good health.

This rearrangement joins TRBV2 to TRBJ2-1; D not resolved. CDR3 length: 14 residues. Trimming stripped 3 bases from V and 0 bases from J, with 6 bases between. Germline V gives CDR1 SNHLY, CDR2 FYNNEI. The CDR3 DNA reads TGTGCCAGCAGTGAGCAGAGCTCCTACAATGAGCAGTTCTTC. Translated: CASSEQSSYNEQFF.

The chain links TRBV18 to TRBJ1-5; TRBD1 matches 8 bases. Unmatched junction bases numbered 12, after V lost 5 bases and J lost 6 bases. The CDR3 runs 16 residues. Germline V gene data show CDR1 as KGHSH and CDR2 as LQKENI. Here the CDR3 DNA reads TGTGCCAGCTCAACCACCCCCCAGGGGGCCCGTCAGCCCCAGCATTTT. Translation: CASSTTPQGARQPQHF.

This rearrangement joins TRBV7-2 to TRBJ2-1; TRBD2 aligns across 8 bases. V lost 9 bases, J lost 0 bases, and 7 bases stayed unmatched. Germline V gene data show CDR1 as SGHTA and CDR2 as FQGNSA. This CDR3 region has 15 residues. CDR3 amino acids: CASSAGGSSYNEQFF. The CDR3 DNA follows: TGTGCCAGTTCCGCGGGGGGTAGCTCCTACAATGAGCAGTTCTTC.

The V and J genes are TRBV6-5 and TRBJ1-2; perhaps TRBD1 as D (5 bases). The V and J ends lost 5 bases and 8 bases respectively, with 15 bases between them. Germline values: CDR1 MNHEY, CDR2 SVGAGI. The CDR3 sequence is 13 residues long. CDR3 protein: CASSRGSGSGYTF. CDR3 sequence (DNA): TGTGCCAGCAGTAGGGGCTCAGGGTCCGGCTACACCTTC.

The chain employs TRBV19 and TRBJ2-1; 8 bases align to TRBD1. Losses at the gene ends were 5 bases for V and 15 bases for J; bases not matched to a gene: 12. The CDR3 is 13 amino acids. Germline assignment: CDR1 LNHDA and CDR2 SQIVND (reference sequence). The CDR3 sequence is CASSPSLRGQGFF. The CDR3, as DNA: TGTGCCAGTAGTCCAAGCCTCAGGGGGCAGGGGTTCTTC.

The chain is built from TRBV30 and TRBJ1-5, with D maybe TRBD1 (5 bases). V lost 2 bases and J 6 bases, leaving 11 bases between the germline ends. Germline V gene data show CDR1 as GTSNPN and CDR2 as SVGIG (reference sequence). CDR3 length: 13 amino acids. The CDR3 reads CAWSPGRGQPQHF. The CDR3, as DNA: TGTGCCTGGAGTCCAGGGAGGGGTCAGCCCCAGCATTTT.

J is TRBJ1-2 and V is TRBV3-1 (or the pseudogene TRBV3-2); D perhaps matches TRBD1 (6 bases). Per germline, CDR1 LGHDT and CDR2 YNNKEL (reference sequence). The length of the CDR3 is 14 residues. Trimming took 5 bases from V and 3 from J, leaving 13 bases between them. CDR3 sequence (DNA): TGTGCCAGCAGCTTAGGGGGGTTCGACTATGGCTACACCTTC. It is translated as CASSLGGFDYGYTF.